A selection of T cell receptor beta chains follows, all from one sample in a study of cytomegalovirus exposure and HLA in healthy donors. Here immunoSEQ multiplex PCR was the method, and the copy in TCRdb shows in-frame clones only, minus some. The repertoire holds more than 150,000 clones, with around 82% as singletons. Sequencing was carried out using PBMCs. All receptors come from a boy between 2 and 10 years old in good health and CMV-seronegative. Each CDR3 is given with its conserved first and last residue. Fields, in order: clone size, J gene, V gene, CDR3 length, D gene, CDR3 protein, CDR3 DNA. D genes are given only for firm matches. Clone size is not always given. Where it is, it says once, few, many or a class for expanded clones.

clone_size: -
j_call: TRBJ2-5
v_call: TRBV10-3
cdr3_length: 14
d_call: TRBD1
cdr3_aa: CAISEDRGQETQYF
cdr3_nt: TGTGCCATCAGTGAGGACAGGGGGCAAGAGACCCAGTACTTC

clone_size: few
j_call: TRBJ1-1
v_call: TRBV18
cdr3_length: 11
d_call: -
cdr3_aa: CATSPNTEAFF
cdr3_nt: TGTGCCACCAGTCCGAACACTGAAGCTTTCTTT

clone_size: -
j_call: TRBJ1-1
v_call: TRBV2
cdr3_length: 13
d_call: -
cdr3_aa: CASSGQLNTEAFF
cdr3_nt: TGTGCCAGCAGTGGACAGTTAAACACTGAAGCTTTCTTT

clone_size: -
j_call: TRBJ1-1
v_call: TRBV25-1
cdr3_length: 15
d_call: -
cdr3_aa: CASSEYYFDGPEAFF
cdr3_nt: TGTGCCAGCAGTGAATATTATTTCGATGGCCCTGAAGCTTTCTTT

clone_size: -
j_call: TRBJ2-1
v_call: TRBV15
cdr3_length: 16
d_call: -
cdr3_aa: CATSRDATPVYNEQFF
cdr3_nt: TGTGCCACCAGCAGAGATGCGACTCCAGTCTACAATGAGCAGTTCTTC

clone_size: -
j_call: TRBJ1-2
v_call: TRBV5-1
cdr3_length: 18
d_call: TRBD1
cdr3_aa: CASSNPWGQGANRTGYTF
cdr3_nt: TGCGCCAGCAGCAACCCTTGGGGACAGGGGGCAAATCGTACCGGCTACACCTTC

clone_size: -
j_call: TRBJ2-7
v_call: TRBV5-6
cdr3_length: 14
d_call: -
cdr3_aa: CASSLLRGLGEQYF
cdr3_nt: TGTGCCAGCAGCTTGTTGAGAGGGCTTGGCGAGCAGTACTTC

clone_size: -
j_call: TRBJ1-2
v_call: TRBV7-9
cdr3_length: 14
d_call: -
cdr3_aa: CASSSRTGEYGYTF
cdr3_nt: TGTGCCAGCAGCTCGCGCACAGGAGAATATGGCTACACCTTC

clone_size: -
j_call: TRBJ2-1
v_call: TRBV29-1
cdr3_length: 14
d_call: TRBD2
cdr3_aa: CSVSRLTGGNEQFF
cdr3_nt: TGCAGCGTTAGTAGGCTCACGGGGGGCAATGAGCAGTTCTTC

clone_size: once
j_call: TRBJ2-5
v_call: TRBV9
cdr3_length: 17
d_call: TRBD1
cdr3_aa: CASSLGGQGGQQETQYF
cdr3_nt: TGTGCCAGCAGCCTCGGGGGACAGGGGGGTCAACAAGAGACCCAGTACTTC

clone_size: -
j_call: TRBJ2-3
v_call: TRBV11-2
cdr3_length: 16
d_call: TRBD2
cdr3_aa: CASSLLRLAGTDTQYF
cdr3_nt: TGTGCCAGCAGCTTACTACGACTAGCAGGCACAGATACGCAGTATTTT

clone_size: -
j_call: TRBJ2-6
v_call: TRBV7-3
cdr3_length: 18
d_call: TRBD1
cdr3_aa: CASSPSGGQVSGANVLTF
cdr3_nt: TGTGCCAGCAGCCCAAGTGGGGGACAGGTGTCGGGGGCCAACGTCCTGACTTTC

clone_size: -
j_call: TRBJ1-1
v_call: TRBV28
cdr3_length: 16
d_call: -
cdr3_aa: CASSLWTLGVNTEAFF
cdr3_nt: TGTGCCAGCAGTTTATGGACCCTCGGGGTGAACACTGAAGCTTTCTTT

clone_size: -
j_call: TRBJ2-2
v_call: TRBV12-5
cdr3_length: 11
d_call: -
cdr3_aa: CASHILGELFF
cdr3_nt: TGTGCTAGTCACATTTTAGGGGAGCTGTTTTTT

clone_size: -
j_call: TRBJ2-7
v_call: TRBV6-1
cdr3_length: 15
d_call: TRBD2
cdr3_aa: CASSERASGSYEQYF
cdr3_nt: TGTGCCAGCAGTGAAAGGGCTAGCGGGAGTTACGAGCAGTACTTC

clone_size: once
j_call: TRBJ1-1
v_call: TRBV4-1
cdr3_length: 16
d_call: -
cdr3_aa: CASSQVGAGVDTEAFF
cdr3_nt: TGCGCCAGCAGCCAAGTTGGGGCGGGAGTTGACACTGAAGCTTTCTTT

clone_size: once
j_call: TRBJ1-3
v_call: TRBV2
cdr3_length: 15
d_call: -
cdr3_aa: CASSALGRRRNTIYF
cdr3_nt: TGTGCCAGCAGTGCCCTGGGCCGGAGGCGAAACACCATATATTTT

clone_size: -
j_call: TRBJ2-7
v_call: TRBV4-1
cdr3_length: 15
d_call: -
cdr3_aa: CASSQQGGGTYEQYF
cdr3_nt: TGCGCCAGCAGCCAACAGGGAGGGGGGACCTACGAGCAGTACTTC

clone_size: -
j_call: TRBJ1-1
v_call: TRBV6-5
cdr3_length: 14
d_call: TRBD1
cdr3_aa: CASSYNRGHDEAFF
cdr3_nt: TGTGCCAGCAGTTACAACAGGGGTCATGATGAAGCTTTCTTT

clone_size: -
j_call: TRBJ2-7
v_call: TRBV27
cdr3_length: 13
d_call: TRBD1
cdr3_aa: CASSLRGPYEQYF
cdr3_nt: TGTGCCAGCAGTTTAAGGGGGCCCTACGAGCAGTACTTC

clone_size: -
j_call: TRBJ2-7
v_call: TRBV10-3
cdr3_length: 14
d_call: TRBD2
cdr3_aa: CAISDASGRDEQYF
cdr3_nt: TGTGCCATCAGTGATGCTAGCGGGAGGGACGAGCAGTACTTC

clone_size: few
j_call: TRBJ2-3
v_call: TRBV4-2
cdr3_length: 15
d_call: -
cdr3_aa: CASSHQAEGSDTQYF
cdr3_nt: TGTGCCAGCAGCCACCAAGCGGAGGGATCAGATACGCAGTATTTT

clone_size: -
j_call: TRBJ1-2
v_call: TRBV5-5
cdr3_length: 11
d_call: -
cdr3_aa: CASSLDGDYTF
cdr3_nt: TGTGCCAGCAGCTTGGACGGGGACTACACCTTC

clone_size: -
j_call: TRBJ2-4
v_call: TRBV11-2
cdr3_length: 18
d_call: TRBD2
cdr3_aa: CASSPVLGGSAGGAIQYF
cdr3_nt: TGTGCCAGCAGCCCGGTACTAGGAGGATCGGCGGGAGGAGCCATTCAGTACTTC

clone_size: -
j_call: TRBJ2-5
v_call: TRBV9
cdr3_length: 13
d_call: -
cdr3_aa: CASSVFSGETQYF
cdr3_nt: TGTGCCAGCAGCGTATTTAGCGGAGAGACCCAGTACTTC

clone_size: few
j_call: TRBJ1-5
v_call: TRBV6-5
cdr3_length: 13
d_call: TRBD1
cdr3_aa: CASSRQGNQPQHF
cdr3_nt: TGTGCCAGCAGTCGACAGGGTAATCAGCCCCAGCATTTT

clone_size: -
j_call: TRBJ2-2
v_call: TRBV7-6
cdr3_length: 15
d_call: -
cdr3_aa: CASSQRQENTGELFF
cdr3_nt: TGTGCCAGCAGCCAGAGACAAGAGAACACCGGGGAGCTGTTTTTT

clone_size: -
j_call: TRBJ1-1
v_call: TRBV7-3
cdr3_length: 15
d_call: TRBD1
cdr3_aa: CASSSDRVGFSEAFF
cdr3_nt: TGTGCCAGCAGCTCGGACAGGGTTGGTTTCTCTGAAGCTTTCTTT

clone_size: few
j_call: TRBJ2-3
v_call: TRBV6-1
cdr3_length: 14
d_call: TRBD2
cdr3_aa: CASSLAGPTDTQYF
cdr3_nt: TGTGCCAGCAGCCTAGCGGGGCCGACAGATACGCAGTATTTT

clone_size: -
j_call: TRBJ2-1
v_call: TRBV5-1
cdr3_length: 15
d_call: -
cdr3_aa: CASSLDRESIHEQFF
cdr3_nt: TGCGCCAGCAGCTTGGACAGGGAGTCTATCCATGAGCAGTTCTTC

clone_size: -
j_call: TRBJ2-1
v_call: TRBV11-2
cdr3_length: 16
d_call: TRBD2
cdr3_aa: CASSYGTISNYNEQFF
cdr3_nt: TGTGCCAGCAGCTACGGGACTATCTCAAACTACAATGAGCAGTTCTTC

clone_size: -
j_call: TRBJ1-1
v_call: TRBV7-9
cdr3_length: 17
d_call: -
cdr3_aa: CASSTITPREPNTEAFF
cdr3_nt: TGTGCCAGCAGCACCATAACACCTCGGGAACCGAACACTGAAGCTTTCTTT

clone_size: -
j_call: TRBJ2-3
v_call: TRBV9
cdr3_length: 16
d_call: TRBD2
cdr3_aa: CASSVAASGRSDTQYF
cdr3_nt: TGTGCCAGCAGCGTAGCGGCTAGCGGGAGAAGTGATACGCAGTATTTT

clone_size: -
j_call: TRBJ1-1
v_call: TRBV4-1
cdr3_length: 16
d_call: TRBD1
cdr3_aa: CASSSGQGVKNTEAFF
cdr3_nt: TGCGCCAGCAGCTCAGGACAGGGAGTAAAGAACACTGAAGCTTTCTTT

clone_size: -
j_call: TRBJ2-7
v_call: TRBV11-3
cdr3_length: 15
d_call: -
cdr3_aa: CASSLGDDRSYEQYF
cdr3_nt: TGTGCCAGCAGCCTAGGAGATGACAGAAGCTACGAGCAGTACTTC

clone_size: -
j_call: TRBJ2-3
v_call: TRBV4-1
cdr3_length: 16
d_call: TRBD2
cdr3_aa: CASSQLAGGPGDTQYF
cdr3_nt: TGCGCCAGCAGCCAGCTAGCGGGAGGGCCCGGAGATACGCAGTATTTT

clone_size: -
j_call: TRBJ1-2
v_call: TRBV14
cdr3_length: 14
d_call: -
cdr3_aa: CASSQESLAYGYTF
cdr3_nt: TGTGCCAGCAGCCAAGAGTCTCTAGCCTATGGCTACACCTTC

clone_size: -
j_call: TRBJ1-1
v_call: TRBV20-1
cdr3_length: 11
d_call: -
cdr3_aa: CSAPKIDEAFF
cdr3_nt: TGCAGTGCTCCGAAGATAGATGAAGCTTTCTTT

clone_size: once
j_call: TRBJ1-5
v_call: TRBV5-5
cdr3_length: 15
d_call: -
cdr3_aa: CASSPLGHSNQPQHF
cdr3_nt: TGTGCCAGCAGCCCCCTGGGGCATAGCAATCAGCCCCAGCATTTT

clone_size: -
j_call: TRBJ2-1
v_call: TRBV6-5
cdr3_length: 15
d_call: TRBD2
cdr3_aa: CASSNGLAGGSEQFF
cdr3_nt: TGTGCCAGCAGTAATGGACTAGCGGGAGGGTCGGAGCAGTTCTTC

clone_size: -
j_call: TRBJ2-3
v_call: TRBV27
cdr3_length: 16
d_call: TRBD2
cdr3_aa: CASRFIAGLSTDTQYF
cdr3_nt: TGTGCCAGCAGGTTTATAGCGGGGTTGAGCACAGATACGCAGTATTTT

clone_size: -
j_call: TRBJ2-7
v_call: TRBV5-1
cdr3_length: 15
d_call: TRBD1
cdr3_aa: CASSLVRGQPYEQYF
cdr3_nt: TGCGCCAGCAGCTTGGTCCGGGGACAGCCCTACGAGCAGTACTTC

clone_size: -
j_call: TRBJ2-1
v_call: TRBV19
cdr3_length: 13
d_call: TRBD2
cdr3_aa: CASSTSSGSEQFF
cdr3_nt: TGTGCCAGTAGTACGTCTAGCGGGAGTGAGCAGTTCTTC

clone_size: -
j_call: TRBJ2-5
v_call: TRBV7-9
cdr3_length: 14
d_call: -
cdr3_aa: CASSLVAAGETQYF
cdr3_nt: TGTGCCAGCAGCTTAGTTGCCGCGGGAGAGACCCAGTACTTC

clone_size: -
j_call: TRBJ2-1
v_call: TRBV5-1
cdr3_length: 16
d_call: -
cdr3_aa: CASSLSRTDSYNEQFF
cdr3_nt: TGCGCCAGCAGCTTGTCCCGGACAGATTCCTACAATGAGCAGTTCTTC

clone_size: -
j_call: TRBJ2-1
v_call: TRBV11-3
cdr3_length: 14
d_call: TRBD1
cdr3_aa: CASSGQDAYNEQFF
cdr3_nt: TGTGCCAGCAGCGGACAGGACGCCTACAATGAGCAGTTCTTC

clone_size: -
j_call: TRBJ2-7
v_call: TRBV27
cdr3_length: 13
d_call: -
cdr3_aa: CASMRVASYEQYF
cdr3_nt: TGTGCCAGCATGAGAGTTGCTTCCTACGAGCAGTACTTC

clone_size: -
j_call: TRBJ2-7
v_call: TRBV29-1
cdr3_length: 13
d_call: TRBD2
cdr3_aa: CSVEEGTNYEQYF
cdr3_nt: TGCAGCGTTGAAGAGGGGACTAACTACGAGCAGTACTTC

clone_size: few
j_call: TRBJ1-2
v_call: TRBV5-6
cdr3_length: 16
d_call: -
cdr3_aa: CASSLDTGGTNYGYTF
cdr3_nt: TGTGCCAGCAGCTTGGATACGGGGGGTACTAACTATGGCTACACCTTC